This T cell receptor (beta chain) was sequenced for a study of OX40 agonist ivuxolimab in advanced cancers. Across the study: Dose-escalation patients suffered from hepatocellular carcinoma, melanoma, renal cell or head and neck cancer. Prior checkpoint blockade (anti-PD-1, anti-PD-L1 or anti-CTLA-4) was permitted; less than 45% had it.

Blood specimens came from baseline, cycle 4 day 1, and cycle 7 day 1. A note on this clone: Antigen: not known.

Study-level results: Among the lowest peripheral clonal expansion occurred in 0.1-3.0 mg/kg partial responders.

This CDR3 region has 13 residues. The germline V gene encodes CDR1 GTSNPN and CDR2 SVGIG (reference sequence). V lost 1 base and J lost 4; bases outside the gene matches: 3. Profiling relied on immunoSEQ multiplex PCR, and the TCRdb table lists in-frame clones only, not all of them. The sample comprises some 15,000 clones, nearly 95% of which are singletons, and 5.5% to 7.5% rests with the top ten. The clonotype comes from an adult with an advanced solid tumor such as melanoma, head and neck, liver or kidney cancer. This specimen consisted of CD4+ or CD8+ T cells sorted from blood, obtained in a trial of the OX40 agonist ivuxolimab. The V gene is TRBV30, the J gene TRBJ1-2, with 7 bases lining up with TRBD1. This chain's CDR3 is CAWSEQGFYGYTF. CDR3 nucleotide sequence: TGTGCCTGGAGTGAACAGGGGTTCTATGGCTACACCTTC.